Shown below are 21 T cell receptor beta chains from a single sample sequenced in a study of T cell repertoires in cytomegalovirus infection (dated by TCRdb to about 2019). For these TCRs, the target antigens are not known. The sample's treatment or condition label is to be understood as: in vitro stimulation with specific CMV peptide epitopes to enrich CMV-specific T cells. The sequencer listed for this sample is Illumina HiSeq 1500. TCRdb reanalyzed the raw reads on its own, using fastp at Q25 for trimming and MiXCR for clone calling, and kept in-frame beta chains. Every entry covers one CDR3 protein and lists the most common genes and DNA from its rows. The sample table records around 300,000 distinct CDR3 sequences; 22% of these occur just once. The ten top clones hold approximately 19% of the sample. The source material was cultured PBMCs, sampled from culture after CMV antigen stimulation. The receptors were sampled from a human donor in good health (CMV status not recorded). Some clones in this sample may be carry-over from other donors' samples.

Ten or more counts support this clonotype. V and J are TRBV7-2 and TRBJ2-7; TRBD2 aligns across 10 bases. The CDR3 runs 14 residues. Germline CDR1 and CDR2: SGHTA and FQGNSA. J was trimmed by 7 bases and V by 0 bases; bases with no gene match: 3. The CDR3 here is CASSLARGLAEQYF. The DNA of the CDR3 is TGTGCCAGCAGCTTAGCGCGGGGACTAGCGGAGCAGTACTTC.

This clonotype was counted ten times or more. V usage is TRBV7-8 and J usage is TRBJ2-5, with a possible D match to TRBD1 (6 bases). The V gene lost 3 bases and the J gene lost 5 bases, with 13 bases spanning the gap. Germline V gives CDR1 SGHVS, CDR2 FQNEAQ. The CDR3 spans 14 residues. This CDR3 is CASSFHRVWETQYF. CDR3 coding DNA: TGTGCCAGCAGCTTCCACAGGGTTTGGGAGACCCAGTACTTC.

This clonotype was found many times. The chain couples TRBV7-2 to TRBJ1-2, with TRBD1 identical over 8 bases. This CDR3 contains 13 residues. From germline, CDR1 is SGHTA and CDR2 FQGNSA. The V gene end was trimmed by 5 bases and the J gene end by 7 bases; junction bases not matched to a gene: 6. For the CDR3, the DNA is TGTGCCAGCAGCCAGGACAGGGATTTTGGCTACACCTTC. Its translation is CASSQDRDFGYTF.

V and J are TRBV5-1 and TRBJ2-1, with TRBD2 matching over 12 bases. The CDR3 covers 17 residues. V lost 4 bases, J lost 2 bases, and 7 bases stayed unmatched. In germline, CDR1 is SGHRS, CDR2 YFSETQ. The CDR3 spells CASSPGTSGSPYNEQFF. CDR3 nucleotide sequence: TGCGCCAGCAGCCCGGGGACTAGCGGGTCCCCCTACAATGAGCAGTTCTTC.

This clonotype has at least ten counts. V and J are TRBV7-2 and TRBJ1-1; 7 nucleotides match TRBD1. The junction had 6 bases not matched to a gene; V was cut back by 5 bases and J by 0 bases. The CDR3 is 15 residues long. The germline CDR1 and CDR2 sequences are SGHTA and FQGNSA. The CDR3: CASSPRQGMNTEAFF. CDR3 in DNA: TGTGCCAGCAGCCCAAGACAGGGAATGAACACTGAAGCTTTCTTT.

V usage is TRBV7-2 and J usage is TRBJ1-5; D is unclear. This CDR3 region has 15 residues. Germline values: CDR1 SGHTA, CDR2 FQGNSA. V shed 3 bases and J shed 0 bases, with 9 bases lying between them. CDR3 protein: CASSFLALSNQPQHF. The CDR3, as DNA: TGTGCCAGCAGCTTTTTGGCCCTTAGCAATCAGCCCCAGCATTTT.

The table lists this clonotype with a few counts. DNA for the CDR3: TGTGCCAGCAGTTACTCGATTCCGCGGGGCTCTGGAAACACCATATATTTT. This translates into CASSYSIPRGSGNTIYF. The chain is built from TRBV6-5 and TRBJ1-3; D gene uncertain. Germline V gene lookup returns CDR1 MNHEY and CDR2 SVGAGI. The CDR3 runs to 17 residues. V gave up 0 bases and J gave up 0 bases, with 12 bases separating them.

The rearrangement links TRBV28 to TRBJ2-7; 11 bases align to TRBD2. The germline V gene has CDR1 MDHEN and CDR2 SYDVKM. The V and J ends lost 4 bases and 0 bases, in that order; junction bases with no gene match: 5. The CDR3 has 16 residues. CDR3 sequence reads: CASSSVTSGASYEQYF. CDR3 DNA sequence: TGTGCCAGCAGTTCCGTGACTAGCGGGGCCTCCTACGAGCAGTACTTC.

This clonotype was seen a handful of times. The chain carries TRBV7-2 and TRBJ1-2; a possible D gene is TRBD1 (5 bases). Germline CDR1 reads SGHTA; CDR2 reads FQGNSA. This CDR3 contains 14 residues. V was shortened by 4 bases and J by 4 bases, with 13 bases between the two germline ends. This CDR3 reads CASSYRDGLYGYTF. CDR3 nucleotide sequence: TGTGCCAGCAGCTACCGGGACGGACTCTATGGCTACACCTTC.

This clonotype has only a few counts. This chain joins TRBV4-1 and TRBJ2-7; TRBD1 is a possible D gene (6 bases). Germline CDR1 reads MGHRA; CDR2 reads YSYEKL. The germline V and J ends were trimmed by 0 bases and 4 bases, with 10 bases remaining between them. The length of the CDR3 is 14 residues. The CDR3 spells CASSQEGQGYEQYF. The CDR3 region has the DNA TGCGCCAGCAGCCAAGAGGGTCAGGGGTACGAGCAGTACTTC.

Many counts were recorded for this clonotype. The chain links TRBV20-1 to TRBJ1-4; TRBD1 is a possible D gene (5 bases). The CDR3 is made up of 15 amino acids. Germline CDR1 DFQATT, CDR2 SNEGSKA (reference sequence). Between the trimmed V and J ends, which lost 3 bases and 0 bases, there was a span of 11 bases. This chain's CDR3 is CSASADSATNEKLFF. CDR3 bases: TGCAGTGCTAGCGCAGACAGTGCAACTAATGAAAAACTGTTTTTT.

This clonotype was recorded a few times. This chain joins TRBV7-2 and TRBJ2-2; no reliable D call. Germline values: CDR1 SGHTA, CDR2 FQGNSA. The CDR3 covers 13 residues. V lost 7 bases to trimming and J lost 4 bases, with 10 bases between them. CDR3 nucleotides: TGTGCCAGCACCCCCGGTGTCACCGGGGAGCTGTTTTTT. Its translation: CASTPGVTGELFF.

This clonotype was counted a single time. A read error may be the cause here, since a much bigger clone is one base away. The chain couples TRBV12-5 to TRBJ1-2; 7 nucleotides agree with TRBD1. The ends lost 1 base at V and 3 bases at J; junction bases unmatched: 14. CDR3 length equals 18 residues. Looked up from germline, CDR1 is LGHNT and CDR2 is FRNRAP. CDR3 DNA sequence: TGTGCTAGTGGTTTGGCCTCCGCCTTCCGACAGGGCGACTATGGCTACACCTTC. Translating gives CASGLASAFRQGDYGYTF.

Ten or more counts support this clonotype. The chain employs TRBV7-2 and TRBJ2-7; tentatively, D is TRBD1 (5 bases). In germline, CDR1 is SGHTA, CDR2 FQGNSA. V was trimmed by 4 bases and J by 6 bases, leaving 13 bases between them. The CDR3 is 13 amino acids. CDR3: CASSSRSRGEQYV. The CDR3 nucleotides read TGTGCCAGCAGCTCCAGATCTAGGGGCGAGCAGTACGTC.

The V gene is TRBV29-1, the J gene TRBJ1-1; a possible D gene is TRBD1 (5 bases). This CDR3 contains 13 residues. Germline values: CDR1 SQVTM, CDR2 ANQGSEA. Trimming removed 8 bases at V and 4 bases at J, with 17 bases between. CDR3 loop: CSSRSPGTTEAFF. The CDR3 nucleotides read TGCAGCTCCAGATCCCCGGGGACCACTGAAGCTTTCTTT.

This clonotype has a count of ten or more. The rearrangement joins TRBV7-2 to TRBJ1-6, with D uncertain. V gave up 5 bases and J gave up 7 bases, with 15 bases separating them. The CDR3 loop spans 15 amino acids. From germline, CDR1 is SGHTA and CDR2 FQGNSA. CDR3 coding DNA: TGTGCCAGCAGCATGGGCGGTTCTGTAAATTCACCCCTCCACTTT. Protein sequence: CASSMGGSVNSPLHF. The whole variable domain, filled in from reference TRBV7-2 and TRBJ1-6, reads GAGVSQSPSNKVTEKGKDVELRCDPISGHTALYWYRQSLGQGLEFLIYFQGNSAPDKSGLPSDRFSAERTGGSVSTLTIQRTQQEDSAVYLCASSMGGSVNSPLHFGNGTRLTVT.

This clonotype has a count of ten or more. The J gene is TRBJ1-1, the V gene TRBV12-3 or TRBV12-4, with unresolved D. The CDR3 totals 15 residues. V lost 3 bases, J lost 5 bases, and 16 bases lay in between. Written as DNA, the CDR3 is TGTGCCAGCAGTTTGTTGCAGGCCGGGGATACTGAAGCTTTCTTT. Protein product: CASSLLQAGDTEAFF.

This clonotype occurred a few times. V is TRBV29-1 and J is TRBJ1-1, with D unresolved. The V end was cut by 4 bases, the J end by 5 bases, with 8 bases between. CDR3 length equals 11 residues. Germline V CDR1 and CDR2: SQVTM, ANQGSEA. For the CDR3, the DNA is TGCAGCGTTGTTTATGGTACTGAAGCTTTCTTT. Its protein product is CSVVYGTEAFF.

The chain employs TRBV6-2 or TRBV6-3 and TRBJ1-5; no reliable D call. Germline V gene sequence: CDR1 MNHEY, CDR2 SVGEGT. Trimming cost V 8 bases and J 2 bases, with 16 bases left between them. The CDR3 has 15 amino acids. Here the CDR3 reads CASRGSASGNQPQHF. The CDR3 bases are TGTGCCAGCCGCGGGTCGGCTTCGGGCAATCAGCCCCAGCATTTT.

This clonotype showed up just a few times. The V gene is TRBV6-1, the J gene TRBJ1-5, with D uncertain. Trimming took off 0 bases at V and 5 bases at J, with 5 bases between the two ends. The CDR3 consists of 13 residues. The V gene's germline CDR1 is MNHNS and CDR2 SASEGT. This CDR3 is CASSEAGHQPQHF. DNA of the CDR3: TGTGCCAGCAGTGAAGCTGGACATCAGCCCCAGCATTTT.

This clonotype was detected many times. V and J are TRBV6-5 and TRBJ2-2, with TRBD2 matching over 9 bases. CDR1 is MNHEY and CDR2 is SVGAGI in the germline V gene. The CDR3 consists of 16 residues. The V segment lost 1 base and the J segment 7 bases; nucleotides outside the gene matches: 7. The CDR3 is CASSYWREGPGGELFF. The CDR3 DNA reads TGTGCCAGCAGTTACTGGCGGGAGGGCCCTGGCGGGGAGCTGTTTTTT.